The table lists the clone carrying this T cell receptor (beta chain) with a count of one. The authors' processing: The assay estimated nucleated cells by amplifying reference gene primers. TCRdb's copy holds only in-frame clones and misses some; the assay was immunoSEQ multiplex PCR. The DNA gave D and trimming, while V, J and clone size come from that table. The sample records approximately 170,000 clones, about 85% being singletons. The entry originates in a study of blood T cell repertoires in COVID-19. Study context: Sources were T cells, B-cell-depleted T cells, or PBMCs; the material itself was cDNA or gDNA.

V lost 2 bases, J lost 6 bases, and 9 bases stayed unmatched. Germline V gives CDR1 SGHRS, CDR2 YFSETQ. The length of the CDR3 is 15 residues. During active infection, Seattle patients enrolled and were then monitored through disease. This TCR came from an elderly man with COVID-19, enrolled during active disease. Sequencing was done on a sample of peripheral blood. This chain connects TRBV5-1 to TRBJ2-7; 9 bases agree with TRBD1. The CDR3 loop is CASSFEAGTGTEQYF. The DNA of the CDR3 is TGCGCCAGCAGCTTCGAAGCCGGGACAGGGACCGAGCAGTACTTC.